This T cell receptor beta chain was sequenced in a study of T cells in Graves' hyperthyroidism and ophthalmopathy. It was RNA transcripts that yielded the amplified TCR beta CDR3 regions. HTBI primers drove first-round RT-PCR of the TCR CDR3. TCRdb re-called the multiplex PCR reads through MiXCR, storing one row per CDR3 protein. The profile shows 490,000 or so distinct CDR3 sequences, less than 25% of them singletons. At least 3 on the Clinical Activity Score was recorded for ophthalmopathy patients, who also had NOSPECS grade at least 4 and duration under 3 months. CDR3 length equals 15 residues. Germline V gene data show CDR1 as MNHEY and CDR2 as SMNVEV (reference sequence). The V end was cut by 4 bases, the J end by 1 base, with 13 bases between.

The TCR sequence derives from a woman aged 70 to 79 with Graves' ophthalmopathy. V usage is TRBV27 and J usage is TRBJ1-1; D gene ambiguous. Sequencing was done on a sample of blood. The chain's CDR3 is CASSYYGRENTEAFF. DNA for the CDR3: TGTGCCAGCAGTTATTATGGTAGGGAGAACACTGAAGCTTTCTTT.